A single sample is the source of the 21 T cell receptor beta chains below, sequenced in a study of molecular identifiers for immune sequencing clone quantification (dated by TCRdb to 2016 to 2018). Receptor libraries were prepared by PCR. Instrument used: Illumina HiSeq 4000. TCRdb took the public reads, trimmed them with fastp at Q25, ran MiXCR for clone calling and kept in-frame beta chains. Rows with one shared CDR3 protein collapse into an entry with the most common genes and DNA. In all, the sample holds about 640,000 distinct CDR3 sequences, and around 20% of those were seen once. 0.85% of the sample is in the top ten clones. Sequenced input: naive CD8+ T cells from blood, with Jurkat cell RNA spiked in. The cell subset or site label on this specimen signifies: FACS-sorted CD8+CD4-CCR7+CD45RA+ naive T cells. The receptor source for this set is a human donor in good health. Some libraries in this study had Jurkat cell RNA spiked in.

The table lists this clonotype with many counts. The V gene is TRBV19, the J gene TRBJ2-7, with D possibly being TRBD2 (6 bases). The CDR3 has 12 residues. Between the trimmed V and J ends, which lost 6 bases and 6 bases, there was a span of 12 bases. Germline CDR1 reads LNHDA; CDR2 reads SQIVND (reference sequence). The DNA for the CDR3 is TGTGCCAGTAGCCTGCTGGGACTCGAGCAGTACTTC. Translated: CASSLLGLEQYF.

This clonotype was picked up many times. The CDR3 DNA is TGTGCCAGCAGCGGTAGCGGGAGGGCCTCCTACGAGCAGTACTTC. Translated: CASSGSGRASYEQYF. The V gene is TRBV7-2, the J gene TRBJ2-7, with TRBD2 matching over 11 bases. V shed 5 bases, J shed 0 bases, and the junction held 3 bases outside the gene matches. The CDR3 extends over 15 amino acids. Per the germline V gene, CDR1 is SGHTA and CDR2 is FQGNSA.

This clonotype was detected ten times or more. V is TRBV6-5 and J is TRBJ2-1; tentatively, D is TRBD2 (7 bases). V was clipped by 2 bases and J by 1 base, with 12 bases between them. The CDR3 runs 16 residues. CDR1 and CDR2 from the germline V gene are MNHEY and SVGAGI. The CDR3 is CASSYVGGASYNEQFF. The DNA of the CDR3 is TGTGCCAGCAGTTACGTAGGGGGGGCTTCCTACAATGAGCAGTTCTTC.

This clonotype was detected many times. J is TRBJ2-2 and V is TRBV29-1, with D maybe TRBD1 (5 bases). Germline V lookup: CDR1 SQVTM, CDR2 ANQGSEA. V was cut by 5 bases and J by 4 bases, with 8 bases left in between. The CDR3 length is 12 residues. CDR3 nucleotides: TGCAGCGTTCCCCAGGGCACCGGGGAGCTGTTTTTT. This codes for CSVPQGTGELFF.

Of note for this clonotype: This could be a read error, since a much larger clone is one nucleotide away. This sequence joins TRBV5-6 and TRBJ2-1; D is undetermined. The CDR3 has 14 residues. Germline V gene lookup returns CDR1 SGHDT and CDR2 YYEEEE. This CDR3 is CANSPRRLYNEQFF. The CDR3 bases are TGTGCCAACAGCCCACGGCGACTCTACAATGAGCAGTTCTTC.

This clonotype has a count of ten or more. CDR3: CASSPADSDYSGNTIYF. The DNA of the CDR3 is TGCGCCAGCAGCCCAGCCGACAGTGATTACTCTGGAAACACCATATATTTT. This rearrangement joins TRBV4-3 to TRBJ1-3; D is possibly TRBD1 (5 bases). V dropped 4 bases and J dropped 0 bases, with 16 bases sitting between them. The germline CDR1 and CDR2 sequences are LGHNA and YSLEER. The CDR3 runs to 17 residues.

This clonotype was detected only a few times. This chain uses TRBV21-1 with TRBJ2-7; the D call of TRBD1 is as the table states it, not checked on the DNA. TRBV21-1 corresponds to a pseudogene. CDR3 length equals 15 residues. The CDR3 region is CASSSRTGRIYEQYF. The CDR3 region has the DNA TGTGCCAGCAGCTCCCGGACAGGGAGAATCTACGAGCAGTACTTC.

About this clonotype itself: The CDR3 end shows no conserved phenylalanine or tryptophan, and so a read error is likely. The chain joins TRBV11-2 to TRBJ2-3; either TRBD1 or TRBD2 may supply D (6 bases each). The germline V gene has CDR1 SGHAT and CDR2 FQNNGV. With 1 base removed from V and 0 bases from J, the gap between germline ends came to 14 bases. The CDR3 consists of 17 residues. The CDR3 region has the DNA TGTGCCAGCAGCTTAGGGAGGGGGTGGCCCAGCACAGATACGCAGTATTCT. Translating gives CASSLGRGWPSTDTQYS.

This clonotype was seen more than once but under ten times. The gene calls are TRBV19 and TRBJ2-4, with D tentatively TRBD2 (6 bases). Germline-derived CDR1 and CDR2 are LNHDA and SQIVND (reference sequence). Trimming took off 3 bases at V and 1 base at J, with 13 bases between the two ends. This CDR3 spans 16 amino acids. DNA for the CDR3: TGTGCCAGTAGTATTGGGACCCGGGGGGCCAAAAACATTCAGTACTTC. It yields the protein CASSIGTRGAKNIQYF.

This clonotype has at least ten counts. This chain links TRBV20-1 with TRBJ2-7; 12 nucleotides align to TRBD2. Germline V lookup: CDR1 DFQATT, CDR2 SNEGSKA (reference sequence). V lost 6 bases, J lost 6 bases, and 9 bases stayed unmatched. The CDR3 is made up of 14 amino acids. CDR3 protein: CSARAGLAGSEQYF. The CDR3 nucleotides are TGCAGTGCCCGAGCCGGACTAGCGGGGAGCGAGCAGTACTTC.

To note about this clonotype: This sequence may be a read error, since a much larger clone differs from it by one base. This rearrangement joins TRBV7-2 to TRBJ2-3; D is uncertain. Germline CDR1 reads SGHTA; CDR2 reads FQGNSA. V was clipped by 5 bases and J by 0 bases, with 18 bases between them. The length of the CDR3 is 17 residues. CDR3 region: CASSPLSLQVSTDTQYF. DNA for the CDR3: TGTGCCAGCAGCCCCCTGTCTTTGCAGGTGAGCACAGATACGCAGTATTTT.

This chain joins TRBV25-1 and TRBJ2-1; TRBD1 aligns across 7 bases. V shed 4 bases, J shed 1 base, and the junction held 4 bases outside the gene matches. Per the germline V gene, CDR1 is MGHDK and CDR2 is SYGVNS. The CDR3 has 15 residues. The CDR3 DNA is TGTGCCAGCAGTGGACAGGGTGCTTCCTACAATGAGCAGTTCTTC. This translates into CASSGQGASYNEQFF.

This clonotype was detected a few times. This chain connects TRBV29-1 to TRBJ2-5; D assignment may be TRBD1 or TRBD2 (5 bases each). The V gene's germline CDR1 is SQVTM and CDR2 ANQGSEA. The CDR3 contains 13 residues. Trimming cost V 6 bases and J 5 bases, with 16 bases left between them. In DNA, the CDR3 is TGCAGCGTCCAGGGACCAGAGGGGGAGACCCAGTACTTC. Translation: CSVQGPEGETQYF.

The genes are TRBV4-3 and TRBJ2-7; D is perhaps TRBD2 (6 bases). The CDR3 is made up of 20 amino acids. Germline V lookup: CDR1 LGHNA, CDR2 YSLEER. With 0 bases removed from V and 0 bases from J, the gap between germline ends came to 24 bases. The CDR3 loop reads CASSQELVGLGSGASYEQYF. DNA of the CDR3: TGCGCCAGCAGCCAAGAACTGGTGGGTTTGGGTAGCGGTGCCTCCTACGAGCAGTACTTC.

This clonotype was seen many times. The gene calls are TRBV30 and TRBJ1-6, with unresolved D. The CDR3 contains 15 residues. Trimming took off 2 bases at V and 0 bases at J, with 8 bases between the two ends. The germline CDR1 and CDR2 sequences are GTSNPN and SVGIG (reference sequence). Written as DNA, the CDR3 is TGTGCCTGGAGTTACCAGAGCTCCTATAATTCACCCCTCCACTTT. It codes for CAWSYQSSYNSPLHF.

Comments on this clonotype: This may be a read error: a much more frequent sequence differs by one nucleotide. The CDR3 nucleotides read TGTGCCAGCAGTTTGACGGCTTTATACACAAATACGCAGTATTTT. Its translation: CASSLTALYTNTQYF. The V and J genes are TRBV27 and TRBJ2-3, with unresolved D. This CDR3 is built from 15 residues. Germline CDR1 and CDR2: MNHEY and SMNVEV (reference sequence).

As for this clonotype: No conserved phenylalanine or tryptophan is present at the end of the CDR3, so a read error is the likely explanation. V gene TRBV30 combines with J gene TRBJ1-5; D is possibly TRBD1 (6 bases). Germline CDR1 reads GTSNPN; CDR2 reads SVGIG (reference sequence). The V end lost 0 bases, the J end lost 10 bases, and 13 bases lay between the germline ends. The CDR3 sequence is 13 residues long. CDR3 coding DNA: TGTGCCTGGAGTGTCCTGGGGGCAGGCCCCCAGCATCTT. It codes for CAWSVLGAGPQHL.

This clonotype was observed many times. This chain connects TRBV29-1 to TRBJ2-7; no clear D. The germline CDR1 and CDR2 sequences are SQVTM and ANQGSEA. Trimming cost V 4 bases and J 4 bases, with 8 bases left between them. The CDR3 has 11 amino acids. The CDR3 nucleotides are TGCAGCGTTGTCCGAGCTTACGAGCAGTACTTC. It specifies CSVVRAYEQYF.

Many counts were recorded for this clonotype. This sequence joins TRBV13 and TRBJ2-5, with D uncertain. Trimming shortened V by 5 bases and J by 3 bases, and 10 bases separated the two germline ends. The CDR3 contains 13 residues. Germline V CDR1 and CDR2: PRHDT, FYEKMQ (reference sequence). DNA of the CDR3: TGTGCCAGCAGCCAGAGATACAAAGAGACCCAGTACTTC. Its protein product is CASSQRYKETQYF.

There are many counts of this clonotype. The chain joins TRBV7-9 to TRBJ2-1; no clear D gene. Germline loops: CDR1 SEHNR, CDR2 FQNEAQ (reference sequence). V lost 2 bases and J 5 bases, leaving 16 bases between the germline ends. The CDR3 sequence is 16 residues long. CDR3 sequence reads: CASSLSRATPHNEQFF. CDR3 nucleotides: TGTGCCAGCAGCTTAAGTCGGGCGACCCCCCACAATGAGCAGTTCTTC.

This clonotype was counted ten times or more. The chain joins TRBV7-9 to TRBJ2-3, with a possible D match to TRBD2 (5 bases). CDR1 is SEHNR, CDR2 FQNEAQ, per germline (reference sequence). This CDR3 spans 15 amino acids. V dropped 4 bases and J dropped 4 bases, with 15 bases sitting between them. The CDR3 protein is CASSSTGSTADTQYF. As DNA, the CDR3 is TGTGCCAGCAGCTCAACGGGGTCAACGGCAGATACGCAGTATTTT. The variable domain in full, completed from reference TRBV7-9 and TRBJ2-3, reads DTGVSQNPRHKITKRGQNVTFRCDPISEHNRLYWYRQTLGQGPEFLTYFQNEAQLEKSRLLSDRFSAERPKGSFSTLEIQRTEQGDSAMYLCASSSTGSTADTQYFGPGTRLTVL.